This T cell receptor (beta chain) is from a study of T-cell reconstitution after alpha-beta-depleted transplantation in children. The V gene's germline CDR1 is DFQATT and CDR2 SNEGSKA (reference sequence). Deletions cut 6 bases from V and 2 bases from J, with 17 bases between. This CDR3 has 15 residues. During its preparation, the TCRbeta library received unique molecular identifiers. TCRdb reprocessed the PCR reads via MiXCR and lists one record per CDR3 protein. The repertoire holds 350,000 to 450,000 distinct CDR3 sequences, with 20% as singletons. This clonotype was seen more than once but under ten times.

The rearrangement uses TRBV20-1 and TRBJ1-5; D is possibly TRBD1 (6 bases). This sample comprised PBMCs from the stem cell graft donor, obtained from the stem cell graft. This sequence originates from a human donor who donated a stem cell graft to a child with acute myeloid leukemia. Here the CDR3 reads CSAEGGVWGNQPQHF. Here the CDR3 DNA reads TGCAGTGCAGAGGGGGGTGTCTGGGGCAATCAGCCCCAGCATTTT.